Below are 9 T cell receptor beta chains sequenced from a single sample in a study of molecular identifiers for immune sequencing clone quantification. TCRdb fed the PCR reads into MiXCR, producing one record per CDR3 protein. The sample yields about 640,000 distinct CDR3 sequences, just under 20% seen once. The specimen was naive CD8+ T cells from blood, with Jurkat cell RNA spiked in. The subset: FACS-sorted CD8+CD4-CCR7+CD45RA+ naive T cells. Receptors originate from a human donor in good health. Some libraries in this study had Jurkat cell RNA spiked in.

This clonotype was seen repeatedly, ten times or more. CDR3 bases: TGTGCCTGGAGTGTACGTCTTGGGGCCAACGTCCTGACTTTC. Translated, it gives CAWSVRLGANVLTF. The gene calls are TRBV30 and TRBJ2-6, with D hard to call. This CDR3 region has 14 residues. Trimming pared 0 bases from V and 3 bases from J, leaving 6 bases between. Germline V gene sequence: CDR1 GTSNPN, CDR2 SVGIG (reference sequence).

This clonotype was counted only a few times. The J gene is TRBJ1-6, the V gene TRBV2; no definite D call. V gave up 3 bases and J gave up 9 bases, with 18 bases separating them. The CDR3 extends over 16 amino acids. CDR1 SNHLY and CDR2 FYNNEI come from the germline V gene. The CDR3 DNA is TGTGCCAGCAGTGATCCGTGGGTGGTTAGTAGTTCACCCCTCCACTTT. It is translated as CASSDPWVVSSSPLHF.

The table lists this clonotype with many counts. The rearrangement joins TRBV6-5 to TRBJ1-1, with 7 bases identical to TRBD1. Germline V gives CDR1 MNHEY, CDR2 SVGAGI. CDR3 length: 15 amino acids. With 6 bases clipped from V and 1 base from J, the junction kept 8 bases outside the gene matches. In DNA, the CDR3 is TGTGCCAGCAGCTACGGACAGGCGGCGAACACTGAAGCTTTCTTT. Translation: CASSYGQAANTEAFF.

The table lists this clonotype with a few counts. J is TRBJ2-7 and V is TRBV7-2; no clear D. This CDR3 contains 18 residues. Trimming removed 5 bases from V and 0 bases from J, with 23 bases in between. From germline, CDR1 is SGHTA and CDR2 FQGNSA. CDR3 bases: TGTGCCAGCAGCCGAATGTATACGGACGGACCAAGCTCCTACGAGCAGTACTTC. This sequence encodes CASSRMYTDGPSSYEQYF.

The sample holds many counts of this clonotype. The chain joins TRBV12-3 or TRBV12-4 to TRBJ2-4; TRBD1 agrees at 7 bases. The J segment lost 0 bases and the V segment lost 5 bases, leaving 7 bases of the junction unmatched. The CDR3 extends over 16 amino acids. CDR3 protein: CASSPGTEIAKNIQYF. CDR3 coding DNA: TGTGCCAGCAGTCCCGGGACAGAGATAGCCAAAAACATTCAGTACTTC.

In its sample, this clonotype was seen many times. The V call is TRBV6-2 or TRBV6-3, the J call TRBJ1-1; TRBD1 matches at 9 bases. Germline CDR1 MNHEY, CDR2 SVGEGT. With 6 bases clipped from V and 5 bases from J, the junction kept 7 bases outside the gene matches. CDR3 length equals 14 residues. The CDR3 bases are TGTGCCAGCAGGCCCCACAGGGGGCGAACTGAAGCTTTCTTT. Protein sequence: CASRPHRGRTEAFF.

This clonotype was seen repeatedly, ten times or more. This chain connects TRBV27 to TRBJ1-1, with a weak D call TRBD1 (5 bases). The CDR3 extends over 14 amino acids. CDR1 and CDR2 from the germline V gene are MNHEY and SMNVEV (reference sequence). V gave up 5 bases and J gave up 3 bases, with 13 bases separating them. DNA for the CDR3: TGTGCCAGCAGTCCGGGACGTCGTTACACTGAAGCTTTCTTT. Its protein is CASSPGRRYTEAFF.

Remarks on this clonotype: Being one base from a much bigger clone, this may be a read error. This chain connects TRBV12-3 or TRBV12-4 to TRBJ1-5; D unresolved. This CDR3 is built from 14 residues. Trimming took off 3 bases at V and 5 bases at J, with 11 bases between the two ends. DNA for the CDR3: TGTGCCAGCAGTTTTTGGGGAGACGATCAGCCCCAGCATTTT. This sequence encodes CASSFWGDDQPQHF.

In the case of this clonotype: Since a much larger clone is just one base distant, this may be a read error. The gene calls are TRBV6-2 or TRBV6-3 and TRBJ2-1; no clear D. This CDR3 spans 11 amino acids. The ends were cut back, 4 bases at V and 9 bases at J, with 7 bases in the middle. CDR1 is MNHEY and CDR2 is SVGEGT in the germline V gene. The CDR3 sequence: CASSCNGEQFF. The CDR3, as DNA: TGTGCCAGCAGTTGCAATGGTGAGCAGTTCTTC.